Listed below are T cell receptor beta chains from one sample, sequenced in a study of monozygotic twins with inflammatory bowel disease. TCRdb re-called the 5' RACE reads and catalogs CDR3 proteins one per entry, DNA excluded. This table holds 300,000 to 400,000 distinct CDR3 sequences. Material: blood. All receptors derive from a human donor with ulcerative colitis or Crohn's disease, or a healthy co-twin of an affected twin (not recorded which). CDR3s include the opening cysteine and the closing phenylalanine or tryptophan.

CAWRTGTAVPLHF,TRBJ1-6,TRBV30
CASSLAAGRGLQETQYF,TRBJ2-5,TRBV7-2
CASSGRDRGLHNEQFF,TRBJ2-1,TRBV11-3
CASSPFGGGSTDTQYF,TRBJ2-3,TRBV18
CAISDRGRYAGGNNEQFF,TRBJ2-1,TRBV10-3
CASSRESGGVKPYEQYF,TRBJ2-7,TRBV12-3/TRBV12-4
CASSLGTAQETQYF,TRBJ2-5,TRBV6-1
CASSSGQGDEKLFF,TRBJ1-4,TRBV5-1
CASSLLPAGQGSNSPLHF,TRBJ1-6,TRBV28
CASSENVGSGNTIYF,TRBJ1-3,TRBV2
CASSWGDLSSTDTQYF,TRBJ2-3,TRBV5-4